The 17 T cell receptor beta chains given below trace back to one sample, sequenced in a study of blood T cells in healthy people across ages. PCR was performed a second time for about 7 to 12 cycles using a sample-barcoded 5' primer and a J-beta primer mix. TCRdb ran MiXCR on the 5' RACE reads and lists one entry per CDR3 protein. The repertoire has roughly 1.9 million distinct CDR3 sequences, about two fifths of them found once; the top ten carry 23%. The sample comprised blood. The receptors were gathered from a human donor in good health.

The V and J genes are TRBV14 and TRBJ2-4, with D maybe TRBD1 (6 bases). The CDR3 spans 13 residues. The germline V and J ends were trimmed by 4 bases and 15 bases, with 19 bases remaining between them. Germline values: CDR1 SGHDN, CDR2 FVKESK. The CDR3 sequence is CASSLTGSRSVYF. The DNA of the CDR3 is TGTGCCAGCAGCCTAACAGGGTCTAGGTCCGTGTACTTC. The full variable domain, rest sourced from reference TRBV14 and TRBJ2-4, is EAGVTQFPSHSVIEKGQTVTLRCDPISGHDNLYWYRRVMGKEIKFLLHFVKESKQDESGMPNNRFLAERTGGTYSTLKVQPAELEDSGVYFCASSLTGSRSVYFGAGTRLSVL.

This clonotype was counted a single time. The chain carries TRBV28 and TRBJ2-7; possible D gene TRBD2, 5 bases. The CDR3 covers 15 residues. Germline-derived CDR1 and CDR2 are MDHEN and SYDVKM. Trimming stripped 5 bases from V and 3 bases from J, with 17 bases between. The CDR3 nucleotides are TGTGCCAGCAGTCCAGCCCGGGGTTCAGGCTACGAGCAGTACTTC. Protein: CASSPARGSGYEQYF.

The chain recombines TRBV5-1 with TRBJ1-2, with D possibly matching TRBD1 (6 bases). Germline CDR1 and CDR2: SGHRS and YFSETQ. V lost 6 bases and J 10 bases, leaving 16 bases between the germline ends. The CDR3 runs to 12 residues. The CDR3 DNA is TGCGCCAGCACGCTTGGGGGGCTTGACTACACCTTC. The encoded protein is CASTLGGLDYTF.

The sample holds many counts of this clonotype. The chain carries TRBV6-5 and TRBJ2-3; the D gene is possibly TRBD2 (5 bases). CDR3 length: 13 amino acids. Germline V gene data show CDR1 as MNHEY and CDR2 as SVGAGI. V lost 6 bases and J 8 bases, leaving 15 bases between the germline ends. The CDR3 region is CASRGIGRGTQYF. CDR3 nucleotides: TGTGCCAGCAGGGGGATTGGTCGGGGTACGCAGTATTTT.

In its sample, this clonotype was seen a few times. This rearrangement joins TRBV30 to TRBJ2-3; D assignment may be TRBD1 or TRBD2 (5 bases each). CDR1 is GTSNPN, CDR2 SVGIG, per germline (reference sequence). The CDR3 runs to 11 residues. V was trimmed by 4 bases and J by 8 bases, leaving 10 bases between them. Here the CDR3 reads CAWKVGTTQYF. The CDR3 nucleotides are TGTGCCTGGAAGGTGGGGACTACGCAGTATTTT.

Concerning this clonotype: The germline gene is not matched at one end of the junction; a read error may be the cause. V usage is TRBV5-1 and J usage is TRBJ2-3; 10 bases match TRBD2. Germline CDR1 SGHRS, CDR2 YFSETQ. The CDR3 loop spans 16 amino acids. The CDR3 bases are TGCGCCAGCAGCTTAGTAGCGGGGGGCCCATCAGATACGCGGTATTTT. Translating gives CASSLVAGGPSDTRYF.

This clonotype was counted a few times. The V and J genes are TRBV12-5 and TRBJ2-5; TRBD2 agrees at 11 bases. Germline assignment: CDR1 LGHNT and CDR2 FRNRAP. The length of the CDR3 is 16 residues. Germline trimming cut 6 bases from V and 1 base from J; bases unmatched to any gene: 7. The CDR3 spells CASGERLAGFQETQYF. The CDR3 DNA sequence: TGTGCTAGTGGGGAGAGACTAGCGGGGTTCCAAGAGACCCAGTACTTC.

The table lists this clonotype with a few counts. The CDR3 loop is CASGSLSVHEQYF. DNA of the CDR3: TGTGCTAGTGGTTCCCTGTCGGTCCACGAGCAGTACTTC. The rearrangement joins TRBV12-5 to TRBJ2-4; D not certain. The J call may be faulty, since TRBJ2-7 better matches the DNA end. The CDR3 has 13 amino acids. CDR1 is LGHNT and CDR2 is FRNRAP in the germline V gene.

This clonotype turned up a few times. As DNA, the CDR3 is TGTGCCAGCAGTTCAGGGGCCTGGGGTGACACTGAAGCTTTCTTT. It yields the protein CASSSGAWGDTEAFF. The chain carries TRBV28 and TRBJ1-1; D perhaps matches TRBD1 (6 bases). The V gene lost 4 bases and the J gene lost 3 bases, with 15 bases spanning the gap. The CDR3 runs 15 residues. Germline V gene lookup returns CDR1 MDHEN and CDR2 SYDVKM.

The chain carries TRBV29-1 and TRBJ2-5; 7 bases agree with TRBD2. Germline assignment: CDR1 SQVTM and CDR2 ANQGSEA. Trimming at V came to 0 bases and at J to 2 bases, leaving 9 bases not matched to a gene. The CDR3 runs 16 residues. The CDR3 sequence is CSVEDRSLAAQETQYF. The CDR3 bases are TGCAGCGTTGAAGACCGTAGCCTAGCGGCTCAAGAGACCCAGTACTTC.

Comment on this clonotype: Without the conserved terminal phenylalanine or tryptophan, this CDR3 likely stems from a read error. The J gene is TRBJ1-5, the V gene TRBV20-1; no definite D call. Per the germline V gene, CDR1 is DFQATT and CDR2 is SNEGSKA (reference sequence). With 5 bases removed from V and 0 bases from J, the gap between germline ends came to 11 bases. There are 14 residues in the CDR3. The CDR3 coding sequence is TGCAGTGCTCTGAGGGCCTCTAGCAATCAGCCCCAGCATTGT. Encoded protein: CSALRASSNQPQHC.

The chain couples TRBV11-2 to TRBJ2-1, with D tentatively TRBD1 or TRBD2 (5 bases each). The CDR3 extends over 12 amino acids. Trimming removed 3 bases from V and 8 bases from J, with 8 bases in between. Germline V CDR1 and CDR2: SGHAT, FQNNGV. The CDR3 bases are TGTGCCAGCAGCTTCATGGGGGATGAGCAGTTCTTC. This gives the protein CASSFMGDEQFF.

The V call is TRBV29-1, the J call TRBJ1-1; D remains unclear. Trimming removed 4 bases from V and 2 bases from J, with 5 bases in between. CDR3 size: 11 residues. Per the germline V gene, CDR1 is SQVTM and CDR2 is ANQGSEA. The CDR3 nucleotides read TGCAGCGTTGTATTTAACACTGAAGCTTTCTTT. It translates to CSVVFNTEAFF.

This clonotype was found a few times. The gene calls are TRBV28 and TRBJ2-5; tentatively, D is TRBD1 or TRBD2 (5 bases each). The DNA end lines up better with TRBJ2-4; the J call may be wrong. Per the germline V gene, CDR1 is MDHEN and CDR2 is SYDVKM. The CDR3 consists of 14 residues. The CDR3 reads CASSLGGRRNIQYF. CDR3 bases: TGTGCCAGCAGTTTAGGGGGACGGAGAAACATTCAGTACTTC.

V is TRBV6-2 or TRBV6-3 and J is TRBJ2-1; no reliable D call. V was pared by 0 bases and J by 7 bases, with 7 bases between. Germline V gives CDR1 MNHEY, CDR2 SVGEGT. The CDR3 runs 13 residues. This chain's CDR3 is CASSYSRRNEQFF. In DNA, the CDR3 is TGTGCCAGCAGTTACTCGCGCAGGAATGAGCAGTTCTTC.

This clonotype was observed a few times. V gene TRBV7-2 combines with J gene TRBJ2-1; D is possibly TRBD2 (7 bases). CDR3 length: 15 residues. Trimming removed 5 bases from V and 5 bases from J, with 16 bases in between. Germline loops: CDR1 SGHTA, CDR2 FQGNSA. The CDR3 protein is CASSDPGGPDNEQFF. In DNA form, the CDR3 reads TGTGCCAGCAGCGATCCGGGGGGCCCCGACAATGAGCAGTTCTTC.

This chain connects TRBV9 to TRBJ2-7; 8 positions match TRBD1. The CDR3 spans 17 residues. Germline V gene data show CDR1 as SGDLS and CDR2 as YYNGEE. V lost 0 bases and J lost 1; bases outside the gene matches: 9. The CDR3 DNA sequence: TGTGCCAGCAGCGTAGCTCCTGGACAGGGATCATCCTACGAGCAGTACTTC. It translates to CASSVAPGQGSSYEQYF.